These T cell receptor beta chains were read from a single sample in a study of T cells in Graves' hyperthyroidism and ophthalmopathy. Via MiXCR, TCRdb re-called the multiplex PCR reads, giving one row per CDR3 protein. Found here are hundreds of thousands of distinct CDR3 sequences, around 15% of them singletons; the top ten hold approximately 10%. Sequencing was performed on blood. Every receptor here comes from a woman under 30 with Graves' hyperthyroidism. CDR3s include the opening cysteine and the closing phenylalanine or tryptophan. D genes are given only for firm matches. The listing skips clone size in some rows; elsewhere it reads once, few, many or a size class.

j_call: TRBJ2-7
v_call: TRBV20-1
d_call: -
clone_size: many
cdr3_aa: CSARNLAGQRPGLGIYEQYF
cdr3_nt: TGCAGTGCTAGAAATCTTGCGGGACAAAGACCTGGACTAGGGATTTACGAGCAGTACTTC

j_call: TRBJ1-6
v_call: TRBV20-1
d_call: TRBD1
clone_size: few
cdr3_aa: CSASSAPGTGDSPLHF
cdr3_nt: TGCAGTGCTAGCAGCGCCCCCGGGACAGGAGATTCACCCCTCCACTTT

j_call: TRBJ2-1
v_call: TRBV5-1
d_call: -
clone_size: many
cdr3_aa: CASSLVGGGPNEQFF
cdr3_nt: TGCGCCAGCAGCTTGGTCGGTGGGGGCCCTAATGAGCAGTTCTTC

j_call: TRBJ2-6
v_call: TRBV12-3/TRBV12-4
d_call: -
clone_size: many
cdr3_aa: CASSLALMTGLSGANVLTF
cdr3_nt: TGTGCCAGCAGTTTAGCGCTAATGACAGGTCTCTCTGGGGCCAACGTCCTGACTTTC

j_call: TRBJ2-7
v_call: TRBV20-1
d_call: -
clone_size: many
cdr3_aa: CSARHSLGYEQYF
cdr3_nt: TGCAGTGCTAGGCACTCCCTGGGCTACGAGCAGTACTTC

j_call: TRBJ1-2
v_call: TRBV7-9
d_call: TRBD1
clone_size: -
cdr3_aa: CASSGIQGALRGYTF
cdr3_nt: TGTGCCAGCAGCGGAATACAGGGGGCTCTTCGGGGCTACACCTTC

j_call: TRBJ1-2
v_call: TRBV28
d_call: -
clone_size: many
cdr3_aa: CAISRGWDYGYTF
cdr3_nt: TGTGCCATCTCGCGCGGTTGGGACTATGGCTACACCTTC

j_call: TRBJ2-1
v_call: TRBV27
d_call: TRBD2
clone_size: many
cdr3_aa: CASSSSGTSGRISSEQFF
cdr3_nt: TGTGCCAGCAGTTCTTCCGGGACTAGCGGGAGAATTTCTAGTGAGCAGTTCTTC

j_call: TRBJ2-7
v_call: TRBV2
d_call: -
clone_size: many
cdr3_aa: CASKTEGGPSYEQYF
cdr3_nt: TGTGCCAGCAAAACCGAGGGGGGTCCGTCCTACGAGCAGTACTTC

j_call: TRBJ2-4
v_call: TRBV4-3
d_call: -
clone_size: -
cdr3_aa: CASSQVRRTEGNIQYF
cdr3_nt: TGCGCCAGCAGCCAAGTGCGTAGGACGGAGGGCAACATTCAGTACTTC

j_call: TRBJ2-7
v_call: TRBV5-1
d_call: -
clone_size: many
cdr3_aa: CASGTGSTYEQYF
cdr3_nt: TGCGCCAGTGGAACAGGTAGTACCTACGAGCAGTACTTC

j_call: TRBJ1-1
v_call: TRBV7-9
d_call: TRBD1
clone_size: -
cdr3_aa: CASSLVQGATEAFF
cdr3_nt: TGTGCCAGCAGCTTAGTACAGGGGGCAACTGAAGCTTTCTTT

j_call: TRBJ2-7
v_call: TRBV24-1
d_call: TRBD1
clone_size: many
cdr3_aa: CATSDPGTGSYEQYF
cdr3_nt: TGTGCCACCAGTGATCCCGGGACAGGCTCCTACGAGCAGTACTTC

j_call: TRBJ2-7
v_call: TRBV11-3
d_call: TRBD1
clone_size: -
cdr3_aa: CASRRQGTDYEQYF
cdr3_nt: TGTGCCAGCAGACGACAGGGGACAGACTACGAGCAGTACTTC

j_call: TRBJ2-2
v_call: TRBV19
d_call: -
clone_size: -
cdr3_aa: CASSIVLTGELFF
cdr3_nt: TGTGCCAGTAGTATTGTACTGACCGGGGAGCTGTTTTTT